The source of this T cell receptor (beta chain) is a study of cytomegalovirus exposure and HLA in healthy donors. Germline CDR1 SGHDT, CDR2 YYEEEE. This CDR3 spans 13 amino acids. The V and J ends lost 2 bases and 4 bases, in that order; junction bases with no gene match: 2. Assay used: immunoSEQ multiplex PCR; TCRdb lists only in-frame clones, some missing. This sample has about 150,000 clones, with approximately 86% found just once. This clone was picked up a small number of times. A much larger clone sits a single nucleotide away, making a read error possible. The same CDR3 also results from other DNA sequences found in this sample.

The sample was PBMCs. The receptor was isolated from a young man in good health and CMV-seropositive. This chain joins TRBV5-6 and TRBJ1-2; 7 nucleotides match TRBD1. The CDR3 region is CASSLEGAYGYTF. Here the CDR3 DNA reads TGTGCCAGCAGCTTAGAGGGGGCCTATGGCTACACCTTC.